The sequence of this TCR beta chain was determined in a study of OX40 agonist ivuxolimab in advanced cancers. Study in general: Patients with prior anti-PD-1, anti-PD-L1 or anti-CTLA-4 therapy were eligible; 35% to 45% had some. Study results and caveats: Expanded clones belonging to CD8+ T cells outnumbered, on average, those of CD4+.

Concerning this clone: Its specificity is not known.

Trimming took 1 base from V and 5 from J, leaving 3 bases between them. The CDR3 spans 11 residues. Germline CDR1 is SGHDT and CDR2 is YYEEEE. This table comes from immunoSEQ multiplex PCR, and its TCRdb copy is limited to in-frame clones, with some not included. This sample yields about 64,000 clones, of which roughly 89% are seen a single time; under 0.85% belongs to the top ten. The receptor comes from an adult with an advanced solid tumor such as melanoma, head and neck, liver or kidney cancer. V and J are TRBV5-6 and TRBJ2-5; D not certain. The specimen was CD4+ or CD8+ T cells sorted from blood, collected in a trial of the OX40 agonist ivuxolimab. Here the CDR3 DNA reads TGTGCCAGCAGCTTGTGGGAGACCCAGTACTTC. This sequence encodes CASSLWETQYF.